Listed below are T cell receptor beta chains from one sample, sequenced in a study of T cell changes during pregnancy in multiple sclerosis. The method was immunoSEQ multiplex PCR; TCRdb's version includes in-frame clones alone and lacks a portion of them. The sample consists of about 17,000 clones, about four fifths of them appearing once. Here the sequenced sample was CD8+ T cells from peripheral blood mononuclear cells, taken in the third trimester of pregnancy. The receptor source for this set is a female donor in good health, enrolled as a control in a pregnancy study. The CDR3 runs from the conserved cysteine through the conserved F or W. The D gene is left open where the match is weak. Rows give clone size only sometimes, using once, few, many, or a class for an expanded clone.

TRBV13,TRBD2,NA,TRBJ2-3,TGTGCCAGCAGCTTAGGTTCAGCGGGGGGGACAGATACGCAGTATTTT,CASSLGSAGGTDTQYF
TRBV12-5,TRBD2,NA,TRBJ2-5,TGTGCTAGTGGTTTACCCACTAGCGGAGAGACCCAGTACTTC,CASGLPTSGETQYF
TRBV18,NA,NA,TRBJ2-7,TGTGCCAGCTCACTAAAGGAGGGATCCGAGCAGTACTTC,CASSLKEGSEQYF
TRBV30,TRBD1,NA,TRBJ1-2,TGTGCCTGGAGGGCCGGGACAGGGGGAGATTATGGCTACACCTTC,CAWRAGTGGDYGYTF
TRBV5-1,TRBD2,few,TRBJ2-1,TGCGCCAGCAGCTTGAGGCCTAGCGGGGGGGCTAGAGAGCAGTTCTTC,CASSLRPSGGAREQFF
TRBV9,TRBD2,NA,TRBJ2-3,TGTGCCAGCAGCGTAGCGGCTAGCGGGCTCACAGATACGCAGTATTTT,CASSVAASGLTDTQYF
TRBV13,TRBD1,NA,TRBJ2-5,TGTGCCAGCAGCTTAAAGGGACAGTTCCAAGAGACCCAGTACTTC,CASSLKGQFQETQYF
TRBV9,NA,NA,TRBJ2-2,TGTGCCAGCAGCTATTCGGGTGGCACCGGGGAGCTGTTTTTT,CASSYSGGTGELFF
TRBV5-1,NA,NA,TRBJ1-5,TGCGCCAGCAGGCAGGGCCCAGCCTTTAGCAATCAGCCCCAGCATTTT,CASRQGPAFSNQPQHF
TRBV15,TRBD2,NA,TRBJ2-1,TGTGCCACCAGCCTAACTAGCGGACTCGAGGATGAGCAGTTCTTC,CATSLTSGLEDEQFF
TRBV5-1,TRBD2,medium-sized,TRBJ2-3,TGCGCCAGCAGCCCGGTCAAGCGGGACACAGATACGCAGTATTTT,CASSPVKRDTDTQYF
TRBV7-9,TRBD2,medium-sized,TRBJ2-3,TGTGCCAGCAGCTCAACGCCGGGACTAGCGGGGGGGGCCAGGGACACGCAGTATTTT,CASSSTPGLAGGARDTQYF
TRBV7-9,NA,NA,TRBJ2-1,TGTGCCAGCAGCTCCCAGGGGACGGGTTACAATGAGCAGTTCTTC,CASSSQGTGYNEQFF
TRBV7-9,NA,NA,TRBJ1-1,TGTGCCAGCAGCTCGGCGGGGCGGGGGTTCACTGAAGCTTTCTTT,CASSSAGRGFTEAFF
TRBV7-7,TRBD2,NA,TRBJ2-1,TGTGCCAGCAGCCGAACTAGCGGGAGAGGGAATGAGCAGTTCTTC,CASSRTSGRGNEQFF
TRBV9,NA,NA,TRBJ1-6,TGTGCCAGCAGCGTCGGAGGGCCTAGCTCCTATAATTCACCCCTCCACTTT,CASSVGGPSSYNSPLHF
TRBV2,TRBD1,few,TRBJ1-1,TGTGCCAGCACAGGGACAGGGGGAGCTTTCTTT,CASTGTGGAFF
TRBV14,TRBD2,NA,TRBJ2-3,TGTGCCAGCAGCCAAGAGGCTCGGGGGGGTTTGACAGATACGCAGTATTTT,CASSQEARGGLTDTQYF
TRBV10-3,TRBD2,NA,TRBJ2-1,TGTGCCATCAGTGAGTCCCGGGCTAGCGGGGATAACAATGAGCAGTTCTTC,CAISESRASGDNNEQFF
TRBV4-3,TRBD1,once,TRBJ2-7,TGCGCCAGCAGCCCGGGGACAGGGGTCGGCGAGCAGTACTTC,CASSPGTGVGEQYF
TRBV7-9,TRBD1,NA,TRBJ2-7,TGTGCCAGCAGCTTCCAGGGGGCACTCCGGGAGCAGTACTTC,CASSFQGALREQYF
TRBV6-5,NA,NA,TRBJ1-1,TGTGCCAGCAGTTACCCAACAAGGGAGGCTTTCTTT,CASSYPTREAFF
TRBV5-6,TRBD1,NA,TRBJ1-1,TGTGCCAGCAGCTTGGCGACAGGGGCCTCGAACACTGAAGCTTTCTTT,CASSLATGASNTEAFF
TRBV4-1,TRBD2,NA,TRBJ2-1,TGCGCCAGCAGCCCCATGGAGCTAGCGGGAAGGGAGCAGTTCTTC,CASSPMELAGREQFF
TRBV6-6,TRBD2,NA,TRBJ2-1,TGTGCCAGCAGTCATAGCGGGGGTGAGCAGTTCTTC,CASSHSGGEQFF
TRBV5-4,NA,NA,TRBJ2-7,TGTGCCAGCAGCCAAGATTTAGGGGACTTCTACGAGCAGTACTTC,CASSQDLGDFYEQYF
TRBV5-6,TRBD1,NA,TRBJ2-4,TGTGCCAGCACCAATCAGACAGGGATAACCAAAAACATTCAGTACTTC,CASTNQTGITKNIQYF
TRBV13,TRBD1,NA,TRBJ2-7,TGTGCCAGCAGCTTCGGACAGGCGAAGAACTACGAGCAGTACTTC,CASSFGQAKNYEQYF
TRBV7-9,TRBD2,NA,TRBJ2-5,TGTGCCAGCAGCCGGGGGGATGAAGAGACCCAGTACTTC,CASSRGDEETQYF
TRBV27,NA,NA,TRBJ2-7,TGTGCCAGCAGTACGGGGTTTGAGCAGTACTTC,CASSTGFEQYF
TRBV2,NA,NA,TRBJ1-1,TGTGCCAGCAGCCCGGGACAACTTTCGAACACTGAAGCTTTCTTT,CASSPGQLSNTEAFF
TRBV7-9,TRBD2,NA,TRBJ2-5,TGTGCCAGCAGCTTAGCGCGGGTAGCGGGGGGTCGAGAGACCCAGTACTTC,CASSLARVAGGRETQYF
TRBV30,TRBD1,NA,TRBJ1-2,TGTGCCTGGACCTCTATAACAGGGGCCTATGGCTACACCTTC,CAWTSITGAYGYTF
TRBV27,NA,NA,TRBJ1-4,TGTGCCAGTGGGCCTTATAATGAAAAACTGTTTTTT,CASGPYNEKLFF
TRBV4-3,NA,NA,TRBJ2-7,TGCGCCAGCAGCCAAGATAAGGGGTCGAGCTCCTACGAGCAGTACTTC,CASSQDKGSSSYEQYF
TRBV7-2,TRBD2,NA,TRBJ2-3,TGTGCCAGCAGTGTACTAGCGGGGGACACCACAGATACGCAGTATTTT,CASSVLAGDTTDTQYF
TRBV6-1,NA,NA,TRBJ1-1,TGTGCCAGCAGTCTAGGAGAGAGTGAAGCTTTCTTT,CASSLGESEAFF
TRBV7-8,NA,few,TRBJ2-3,TGTGCCAGCAGCTTAATTTGGGGGGGGCGGACAGATACGCAGTATTTT,CASSLIWGGRTDTQYF
TRBV19,NA,NA,TRBJ2-1,TGTGCCAGTAGTATTAGGGGGACCTACAATGAGCAGTTCTTC,CASSIRGTYNEQFF
TRBV9,TRBD2,NA,TRBJ2-3,TGTGCCAGCAGCGTAGTCGGGGGGGAGACTAGCACAGATACGCAGTATTTT,CASSVVGGETSTDTQYF
TRBV19,TRBD2,once,TRBJ2-3,TGTGCCAGTAGAGACCCTTCGGGGACTAGTTCAGGAACAGATACGCAGTATTTT,CASRDPSGTSSGTDTQYF
TRBV5-4,TRBD2,NA,TRBJ2-1,TGTGCCAGTACTCCGGGACTAGCGGCTAACAATGAGCAGTTCTTC,CASTPGLAANNEQFF
TRBV5-1,TRBD1,NA,TRBJ2-7,TGCGCCAGCAGCTCCGGGACAGAATCCTACGAGCAGTACTTC,CASSSGTESYEQYF
TRBV6-6,NA,NA,TRBJ1-1,TGTGCCAGCAGTTACCCCTCGGGGGGGAACACTGAAGCTTTCTTT,CASSYPSGGNTEAFF
TRBV11-2,NA,NA,TRBJ1-1,TGTGCCAGCAGCTCCCAGGTGAACACTGAAGCTTTCTTT,CASSSQVNTEAFF
TRBV15,TRBD2,NA,TRBJ2-4,TGTGCCACCAAAGGGACTAGCGGGAGCTCCGAAGCCAAAAACATTCAGTACTTC,CATKGTSGSSEAKNIQYF
TRBV6-6,NA,NA,TRBJ2-1,TGTGCCAGCAGGATCCGGGAACAGCCCCACAATGAGCAGTTCTTC,CASRIREQPHNEQFF
TRBV2,TRBD2,NA,TRBJ2-1,TGTGCCAGCAGTGGTTCGGGGGGATACAATGAGCAGTTCTTC,CASSGSGGYNEQFF
TRBV6-1,NA,NA,TRBJ1-2,TGTGCCAGCAGTGAAGACAGGGTCTATGGCTACACCTTC,CASSEDRVYGYTF
TRBV30,TRBD2,NA,TRBJ2-7,TGTGCCTGGAGACTAGCGGGTACCTACGAGCAGTACTTC,CAWRLAGTYEQYF